The clone carrying this TCR beta chain was seen more than once but under ten times. These data are taken from a study of shared clonotypes between healthy human individuals. Looked up from germline, CDR1 is MDHEN and CDR2 is SYDVKM. The junction had 10 bases not matched to a gene; V was cut back by 6 bases and J by 7 bases. The CDR3 is 15 amino acids. Measured with immunoSEQ multiplex PCR; TCRdb has only the in-frame clones, and not every one. The repertoire holds about 1.5 million clones, with around 95% as singletons. The sequenced sample was naive CD4+ T cells sorted from blood. Subset specified: CD45RA+ positively selected. The chain links TRBV28 to TRBJ1-5; 9 positions agree with TRBD1. The receptor comes from a man between 25 and 39 years old in good health. DNA for the CDR3: TGTGCCAGCAGCCGGAACAGGGGGCGAGAACAGCCCCAGCATTTT. Protein product: CASSRNRGREQPQHF.